This record looks at one T cell receptor beta chain sequence and its context. The target antigen is unknown. TCRdb used MiXCR to reprocess the 5' RACE reads, holding one entry per CDR3 protein. This table holds 170,000 or so distinct CDR3 sequences, around 30% found once. The source of the sample is a study of T-cell memory formation after mild COVID-19. Whole-study context: Largely donor-specific sequence clusters came from a couple of donors.

Study results and caveats: The pre-infection memory compartment contained some responding clones, suggesting cross-reactive memory joined.

CDR3 length: 16 amino acids. Trimming took off 6 bases at V and 0 bases at J, with 14 bases between the two ends. CDR1 and CDR2 from the germline V gene are MDHEN and SYDVKM. This chain connects TRBV28 to TRBJ2-2; D is perhaps TRBD1 (5 bases). Sequencing input: PBMCs or a T cell subset sorted from them (not recorded which). The source is an adult woman who had mild COVID-19 (a few samples of this study predate the infection). Cell type and time point are not known. The CDR3 loop reads CASRPPGISNTGELFF. In DNA form, the CDR3 reads TGTGCCAGCAGACCTCCAGGGATTTCGAACACCGGGGAGCTGTTTTTT.